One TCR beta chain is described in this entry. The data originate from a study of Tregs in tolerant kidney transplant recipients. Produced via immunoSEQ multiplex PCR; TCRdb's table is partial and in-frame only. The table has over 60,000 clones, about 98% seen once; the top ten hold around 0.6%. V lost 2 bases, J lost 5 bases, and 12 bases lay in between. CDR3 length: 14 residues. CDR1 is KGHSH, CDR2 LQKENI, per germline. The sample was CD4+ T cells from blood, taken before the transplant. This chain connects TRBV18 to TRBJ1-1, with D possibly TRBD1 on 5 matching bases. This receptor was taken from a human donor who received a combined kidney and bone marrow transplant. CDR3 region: CASSPSGGVTEAFF. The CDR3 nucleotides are TGTGCCAGCTCACCAAGCGGAGGGGTAACTGAAGCTTTCTTT.